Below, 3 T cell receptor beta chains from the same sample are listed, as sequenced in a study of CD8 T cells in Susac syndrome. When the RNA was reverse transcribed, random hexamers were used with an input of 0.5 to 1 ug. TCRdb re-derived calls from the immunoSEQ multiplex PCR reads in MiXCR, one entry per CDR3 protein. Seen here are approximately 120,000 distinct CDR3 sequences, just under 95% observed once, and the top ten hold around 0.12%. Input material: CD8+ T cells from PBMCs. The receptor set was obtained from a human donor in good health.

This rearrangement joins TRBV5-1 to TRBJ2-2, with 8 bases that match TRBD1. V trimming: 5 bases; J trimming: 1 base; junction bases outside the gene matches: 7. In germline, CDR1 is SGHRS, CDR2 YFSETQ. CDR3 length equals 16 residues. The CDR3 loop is CASSLTGTGNTGELFF. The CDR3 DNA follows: TGCGCCAGCAGTTTGACCGGGACAGGGAACACCGGGGAGCTGTTTTTT. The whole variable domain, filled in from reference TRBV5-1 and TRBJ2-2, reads KAGVTQTPRYLIKTRGQQVTLSCSPISGHRSVSWYQQTPGQGLQFLFEYFSETQRNKGNFPGRFSGRQFSNSRSEMNVSTLELGDSALYLCASSLTGTGNTGELFFGEGSRLTVL.

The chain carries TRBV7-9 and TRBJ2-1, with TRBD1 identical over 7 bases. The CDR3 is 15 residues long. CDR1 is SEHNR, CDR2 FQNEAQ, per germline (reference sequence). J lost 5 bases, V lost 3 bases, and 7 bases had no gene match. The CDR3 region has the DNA TGTGCCAGCAGCTTTCTTTACAGGGGTAACAATGAGCAGTTCTTC. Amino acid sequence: CASSFLYRGNNEQFF.

The CDR3 nucleotides read TGTGCCAGCAGCTTAGCGATTCCGACGGGATATGGCTACACCTTC. Its protein is CASSLAIPTGYGYTF. The chain is built from TRBV7-2 and TRBJ1-2, with unresolved D. Germline lookup yields CDR1 SGHTA and CDR2 FQGNSA. This CDR3 has 15 amino acids. Trimming took 0 bases from V and 5 from J, leaving 13 bases between them.